Shown below are 27 T cell receptor beta chains from a single sample sequenced in a study of T cell repertoires in aging, cancer and after chemotherapy. TCR beta rearrangements were amplified from peripheral blood genomic DNA. A mixed TRB-A/B primer pool amplified rearranged TRB by multiplex touch-down PCR. Each CDR3 protein gets one entry after TCRdb re-called the multiplex PCR reads with MiXCR. Of about 12,000 distinct CDR3 sequences listed, 21% were seen once; the top ten hold over 5.5%. The sequenced material came from blood. These receptors were obtained from a human donor in good health.

By share of the sample, this clonotype is medium-sized. The chain has TRBV30 and TRBJ1-5, with 7 bases identical to TRBD1. The germline CDR1 and CDR2 sequences are GTSNPN and SVGIG (reference sequence). The CDR3 is 13 residues long. With 1 base clipped from V and 7 bases from J, the junction kept 4 bases outside the gene matches. The CDR3 region is CAWSGQGAQPQHF. CDR3 bases: TGTGCCTGGAGTGGACAGGGCGCACAGCCCCAGCATTTT.

This clonotype is labeled medium-sized. V is TRBV29-1 and J is TRBJ1-1; D perhaps matches TRBD1 (5 bases). The CDR3 extends over 13 amino acids. The germline V and J ends were trimmed by 7 bases and 4 bases, with 16 bases remaining between them. Per germline, CDR1 SQVTM and CDR2 ANQGSEA. The CDR3 sequence: CSAGTSRATEAFF. The DNA of the CDR3 is TGCAGCGCCGGGACTTCGAGGGCCACTGAAGCTTTCTTT.

The rearrangement links TRBV6-2 or TRBV6-3 to TRBJ2-5; tentatively, D is TRBD2 (6 bases). The length of the CDR3 is 14 residues. The germline V gene has CDR1 MNHEY and CDR2 SVGEGT. V was cut by 7 bases and J by 1 base, with 13 bases left in between. DNA for the CDR3: TGTGCCAGCAACGACGGAGGGGTCCAAGAGACCCAGTACTTC. Protein: CASNDGGVQETQYF.

The V call is TRBV12-5, the J call TRBJ1-1, with unresolved D. In germline, CDR1 is LGHNT, CDR2 FRNRAP. There are 13 residues in the CDR3. The V and J ends lost 2 bases and 4 bases respectively, with 8 bases between them. CDR3 region: CASGLQTGTEAFF. CDR3 DNA sequence: TGTGCTAGTGGTTTGCAGACGGGCACTGAAGCTTTCTTT. Supplemented by reference TRBV12-5 and TRBJ1-1, the full variable domain reads DARVTQTPRHKVTEMGQEVTMRCQPILGHNTVFWYRQTMMQGLELLAYFRNRAPLDDSGMPKDRFSAEMPDATLATLKIQPSEPRDSAVYFCASGLQTGTEAFFGQGTRLTVV.

Points on this clonotype: This may stem from a read error, because a much larger clone lies one nucleotide away. The rearrangement links TRBV6-2 or TRBV6-3 to TRBJ1-1; D gene ambiguous. From germline, CDR1 is MNHEY and CDR2 SVGEGT. CDR3 length: 13 residues. Trimming cost V 8 bases and J 0 bases, with 10 bases left between them. CDR3 sequence reads: CASQPPLNTEAFF. As DNA, the CDR3 is TGTGCCAGCCAACCCCCTTTGAACACTGAAGCTTTCTTT.

V and J are TRBV12-5 and TRBJ2-2, with TRBD1 identical over 8 bases. There are 15 residues in the CDR3. Germline V gives CDR1 LGHNT, CDR2 FRNRAP. J was trimmed by 2 bases and V by 6 bases; bases with no gene match: 5. This chain's CDR3 is CASGTTGVNTGELFF. In DNA form, the CDR3 reads TGTGCTAGTGGAACGACAGGGGTCAACACCGGGGAGCTGTTTTTT.

The chain employs TRBV6-5 and TRBJ1-4; 12 bases are a match to TRBD1. Trimming removed 5 bases from V and 8 bases from J; junction bases left unmatched: 12. Germline CDR1 and CDR2: MNHEY and SVGAGI. The CDR3 totals 17 residues. CDR3 loop: CASSGTGTGGSGEKLFF. In nucleotides, the CDR3 is TGTGCCAGCAGTGGAACCGGGACAGGGGGCTCGGGGGAAAAACTGTTTTTT.

By proportion, this clonotype is medium-sized. The chain uses TRBV29-1 and TRBJ2-3, with TRBD1 as a possible D gene (5 bases). Germline CDR1 SQVTM, CDR2 ANQGSEA. CDR3 size: 13 residues. The V end was cut by 3 bases, the J end by 4 bases, with 11 bases between. DNA for the CDR3: TGCAGCGTTGATGAAGGGGCCGCAGATACGCAGTATTTT. Its protein is CSVDEGAADTQYF.

The chain carries TRBV6-1 and TRBJ2-7; 10 positions match TRBD2. The CDR3 contains 14 residues. The V gene's germline CDR1 is MNHNS and CDR2 SASEGT. V was pared by 1 base and J by 7 bases, with 4 bases of the junction left unmatched. The CDR3 reads CASSEVAGGWEQYF. The CDR3 DNA reads as TGTGCCAGCAGTGAAGTAGCGGGGGGTTGGGAGCAGTACTTC.

In DNA, the CDR3 is TGTGCTAGTGGTTTGGTACGACACTACGAGCAGTACTTC. It specifies CASGLVRHYEQYF. The chain has TRBV12-3 or TRBV12-4 and TRBJ2-7; D remains unclear. The CDR3 is 13 amino acids.

Comment on this clonotype: A much larger clone sits a single nucleotide away, making a read error possible. The J gene is TRBJ2-3, the V gene TRBV19; D possibly corresponds to TRBD2 (5 bases). The CDR3 contains 15 residues. Trimming left V 7 bases short and J 4 bases short, with 18 bases between. Germline V gene sequence: CDR1 LNHDA, CDR2 SQIVND (reference sequence). The CDR3: CASTPNSPGADTQYF. The CDR3 DNA follows: TGTGCCAGTACCCCGAACAGCCCCGGGGCAGATACGCAGTATTTT.

The chain couples TRBV4-2 to TRBJ1-5; D is undetermined. CDR1 and CDR2 (germline): LGHNA, YNFKEQ. This CDR3 comprises 16 residues. The V and J ends lost 2 bases and 0 bases respectively, with 11 bases between them. As DNA, the CDR3 is TGTGCCAGCAGCCAATCAGGAGATTATAGCAATCAGCCCCAGCATTTT. It translates to CASSQSGDYSNQPQHF.

As for this clonotype: A much larger clone lies one base from this, so it may be a read error. This chain connects TRBV7-9 to TRBJ2-4, with TRBD2 as a possible D gene (8 bases). Germline V gives CDR1 SEHNR, CDR2 FQNEAQ (reference sequence). The V and J ends lost 7 bases and 13 bases respectively, with 26 bases between them. CDR3 size: 15 residues. CDR3 DNA sequence: TGTGCCAGCACCCGCAGGGGGACTAGGCCCAATGAGCAGTACTTC. Its translation is CASTRRGTRPNEQYF.

This clonotype was counted a few times. DNA for the CDR3: TGTGCCAGCAGTTCTTGGGGGGGGCGAGGCTACACCTTC. Amino acid sequence: CASSSWGGRGYTF. V is TRBV12-3 or TRBV12-4 and J is TRBJ1-2, with D possibly being TRBD1 (6 bases). V dropped 4 bases and J dropped 8 bases, with 14 bases sitting between them. The CDR3 runs 13 residues.

The chain combines TRBV7-9 with TRBJ2-3, with a weak D call TRBD2 (6 bases). The CDR3 covers 15 residues. Trimming took off 3 bases at V and 0 bases at J, with 10 bases between the two ends. Germline V gene sequence: CDR1 SEHNR, CDR2 FQNEAQ (reference sequence). The CDR3 region is CASSLPSESTDTQYF. The DNA of the CDR3 is TGTGCCAGCAGCTTGCCTAGCGAGAGCACAGATACGCAGTATTTT. The full variable domain, its missing parts supplied by reference TRBV7-9 and TRBJ2-3, is DTGVSQNPRHKITKRGQNVTFRCDPISEHNRLYWYRQTLGQGPEFLTYFQNEAQLEKSRLLSDRFSAERPKGSFSTLEIQRTEQGDSAMYLCASSLPSESTDTQYFGPGTRLTVL.

This clonotype was seen a handful of times. J is TRBJ2-4 and V is TRBV21-1. TRBV21-1 is noted as a pseudogene. This CDR3 is 9 amino acids long. CDR3 nucleotides: TGTGCCAGCCCATCATCCGAGTACTTC. Protein: CASPSSEYF.

This clonotype is medium-sized (0.01 to 0.1%). J is TRBJ1-6 and V is TRBV27, with D perhaps TRBD1 (5 bases). CDR3 length equals 14 residues. The germline V gene encodes CDR1 MNHEY and CDR2 SMNVEV (reference sequence). Trimming cost V 2 bases and J 4 bases, with 6 bases left between them. The CDR3 region has the DNA TGTGCCAGCAGTTTAACAGGATATAATTCACCCCTCCACTTT. Its protein is CASSLTGYNSPLHF.

This clonotype was detected only a few times. The chain links TRBV6-5 to TRBJ1-3, with D perhaps TRBD1 (6 bases). This CDR3 has 16 residues. In germline, CDR1 is MNHEY, CDR2 SVGAGI. V gave up 6 bases and J gave up 0 bases, with 15 bases separating them. CDR3 protein: CASRDPGHRSGNTIYF. CDR3 DNA sequence: TGTGCCAGCAGAGATCCGGGACACCGCTCTGGAAACACCATATATTTT.

Only a few counts were recorded for this clonotype. V is TRBV7-6 and J is TRBJ1-1; the match to TRBD1 covers 8 bases. The J segment lost 6 bases and the V segment lost 4 bases, leaving 13 bases of the junction unmatched. The CDR3 is 16 amino acids. The germline V gene has CDR1 SGHVS and CDR2 FNYEAQ. The CDR3 coding sequence is TGTGCCAGCAGCTCAGCTCCTACAGGGGGTTTTTCTGAAGCTTTCTTT. This sequence encodes CASSSAPTGGFSEAFF.

This clonotype has only one observation. CDR3 sequence (DNA): TGTGCCAGCTCACCACCTAGCACCGGGGAGCTGTTTTTT. Translating gives CASSPPSTGELFF. The chain employs TRBV18 and TRBJ2-2; D is ambiguous. CDR3 length: 13 amino acids. The germline gives CDR1 KGHSH, CDR2 LQKENI. Between the trimmed V and J ends, which lost 0 bases and 4 bases, there was a span of 3 bases.

The V call is TRBV5-1, the J call TRBJ1-2; no clear D gene. V was shortened by 0 bases and J by 6 bases, with 9 bases between the two germline ends. In germline, CDR1 is SGHRS, CDR2 YFSETQ. The length of the CDR3 is 13 residues. The CDR3 loop is CASSLGAQDGYTF. In DNA form, the CDR3 reads TGCGCCAGCAGCTTGGGGGCGCAGGATGGCTACACCTTC.

V gene TRBV12-3 or TRBV12-4 combines with J gene TRBJ1-5, with a possible D match to TRBD1 (5 bases). V lost 3 bases and J lost 1, with 13 bases in between. This CDR3 contains 16 residues. The CDR3 nucleotides read TGTGCCAGCAGTTTTTACGGGGCAGGCAGCAATCAGCCCCAGCATTTT. Its protein product is CASSFYGAGSNQPQHF.

The chain joins TRBV6-2 or TRBV6-3 to TRBJ2-5; possibly TRBD2 for D (5 bases). Germline CDR1 is MNHEY and CDR2 is SVGEGT. Deletions cut 6 bases from V and 4 bases from J, with 12 bases between. The CDR3 loop spans 13 amino acids. The CDR3 is CASSLQLGETQYF. The CDR3 DNA is TGTGCCAGCAGCCTCCAACTAGGAGAGACCCAGTACTTC.

This clonotype was detected many times. This chain connects TRBV20-1 to TRBJ1-2; 7 bases are a match to TRBD1. V shed 3 bases, J shed 7 bases, and the junction held 8 bases outside the gene matches. The CDR3 consists of 13 residues. Germline V CDR1 and CDR2: DFQATT, SNEGSKA (reference sequence). The CDR3 DNA reads TGCAGTGCTAGGAATAGGGGGCTACGTGGCTACACCTTC. Its protein product is CSARNRGLRGYTF.

This clonotype qualifies as medium-sized. The gene calls are TRBV27 and TRBJ2-6, with unresolved D. CDR1 MNHEY and CDR2 SMNVEV come from the germline V gene (reference sequence). The CDR3 has 16 residues. With 6 bases removed from V and 0 bases from J, the gap between germline ends came to 12 bases. CDR3 DNA sequence: TGTGCCAGCAGCCAGACTGTATACTCTGGGGCCAACGTCCTGACTTTC. Residues: CASSQTVYSGANVLTF. Using reference TRBV27 and TRBJ2-6 for the parts outside the CDR3, the full variable domain is EAQVTQNPRYLITVTGKKLTVTCSQNMNHEYMSWYRQDPGLGLRQIYYSMNVEVTDKGDVPEGYKVSRKEKRNFPLILESPSPNQTSLYFCASSQTVYSGANVLTFGAGSRLTVL.

Within the sample, this clonotype is medium-sized. This chain links TRBV19 with TRBJ2-1; 9 bases match TRBD1. V lost 3 bases, J lost 1 base, and 4 bases stayed unmatched. The CDR3 totals 16 residues. Per the germline V gene, CDR1 is LNHDA and CDR2 is SQIVND (reference sequence). The CDR3 spells CASSIVQGASYNEQFF. CDR3 coding DNA: TGTGCCAGTAGTATCGTACAGGGGGCTTCCTACAATGAGCAGTTCTTC. Filled out from reference TRBV19 and TRBJ2-1, the complete variable domain reads DGGITQSPKYLFRKEGQNVTLSCEQNLNHDAMYWYRQDPGQGLRLIYYSQIVNDFQKGDIAEGYSVSREKKESFPLTVTSAQKNPTAFYLCASSIVQGASYNEQFFGPGTRLTVL.

The CDR3 coding sequence is TGTGCCAGCAGTTTCGGGGGCATGACAGATACGCAGTATTTT. Its protein product is CASSFGGMTDTQYF. V gene TRBV27 combines with J gene TRBJ2-3; tentatively, D is TRBD1 or TRBD2 (6 bases each). The CDR3 is 14 amino acids. V gave up 3 bases and J gave up 3 bases, with 10 bases separating them. CDR1 is MNHEY and CDR2 is SMNVEV in the germline V gene (reference sequence).